What follows is one TCR beta chain and its context. Which antigen it targets is not known. No clone much larger than this one lies a single base away; base qualities are absent. The trial excluded patients who had a history of autoimmune disease or were on systemic immunosuppression. In every dose cohort, peripheral blood was drawn for TCR sequencing at baseline, cycle 4 day 1, and cycle 7 day 1. The samples were drawn from a first-in-human, open-label, multicenter phase I dose-escalation trial of ivuxolimab. Adults with locally advanced or metastatic melanoma, renal cell, hepatocellular, or head and neck squamous cell carcinoma were enrolled in the trial. Before TCR sequencing, CD4+ and CD8+ T cells were separately sorted from peripheral blood. The record originates from a study of OX40 agonist ivuxolimab in advanced cancers. Looking at the study overall: Ivuxolimab, which targeted the costimulatory receptor OX40 (CD134), was an agonistic, fully human IgG2 monoclonal antibody. Intravenous ivuxolimab was administered to patients every 2 weeks at six dose levels: 0.01, 0.1, 0.3, 1.5, 3 and 10 mg/kg. Of the roughly 53 patients in dose escalation, about 20 had hepatocellular carcinoma, about 15 had melanoma, 9 had renal cell carcinoma and 9 had head and neck cancer. A male proportion of roughly 80% and a mean age of 60 years, ranging from 23 to 79, were recorded for the dose-escalation cohort. Patients were allowed to have had prior anti-PD-1, anti-PD-L1 or anti-CTLA-4 therapy, and approximately 41% of the dose-escalation patients had previously received checkpoint inhibitors. Partial responses occurred in three dose-escalation patients, of whom one had hepatocellular carcinoma and two had cutaneous melanoma. Peripheral TCRbeta sequencing aimed to test whether ivuxolimab altered TCR sequence diversity and caused clonal T-cell expansion. The paper describes the monotherapy dose-escalation part (N of about 54 patients) of the phase I trial of ivuxolimab. Results the study describes overall, beyond this receptor: Low levels of normalized T-cell clonal expansion were also seen in some patients who did not respond. After ivuxolimab, more expanded clones were found on average in CD8+ T cells than in CD4+ T cells. Which antigens the clonally expanded peripheral T cells were specific for was not determined. At doses of 0.1 to 3.0 mg/kg, clonal expansion of both CD4+ and CD8+ blood T cells was observed from baseline to week 6. Partial responders in the 0.1-3.0 mg/kg groups had among the lowest normalized peripheral clonal expansion, especially among CD8+ T cells.

Genomic DNA was isolated from the sorted cells so that the TCRbeta CDR3 region could be sequenced. The immunoSEQ Assay was used for sequencing of TCRbeta CDR3 regions. Held by TCRdb, this immuneACCESS table contains in-frame sequences only and omits some clones. Under half of the omission traces to an unresolved V gene where checked; the cause of the rest is unknown. The sample yields fewer than 20,000 clones; roughly 81% were counted once. About two fifths of the sample is taken by the ten largest. Reading the germline V gene gives CDR1 SGHTA and CDR2 FQGTGA. V was cut back by 0 bases and J by 5 bases, leaving a gap of 11 bases between them. The CDR3 has 15 amino acids, counting the end cysteine and phenylalanine. The read is trimmed to its CDR3 DNA, 45 bases read in frame from base 1.

The V and J genes are TRBV7-3 and TRBJ2-1, with the D segment identity uncertain. This receptor was taken from an adult with an advanced solid tumor such as melanoma, head and neck, liver or kidney cancer. The sequences come from CD4+ or CD8+ T cells sorted from blood, collected in a trial of the OX40 agonist ivuxolimab. The DNA sequence is given as TGTGCCAGCAGCTTAACCGGCACTAACCACAATGAGCAGTTCTTC. Its amino acids are CASSLTGTNHNEQFF.